The 29 T cell receptor beta chains reported below all come from one sample, sequenced in a study of T cell changes during pregnancy in multiple sclerosis (dated by TCRdb to about 2019). Preparation of the library involved the immunoSEQ multiplex PCR assay. TCRdb obtained this table from immuneACCESS and retained in-frame rearrangements with V and J assigned. These tables miss some clones; where compared with another copy, unresolved V genes account for less than half of the shortfall, and the remainder is unexplained. Across this sample there are 57,000 or so clones, with under 95% seen only once. The top ten clonotypes cover 1% to 1.5% of the sample. The material was peripheral blood, obtained in the second trimester of pregnancy. The receptors come from a female donor with multiple sclerosis, enrolled in a pregnancy study.

The J gene is TRBJ2-7, the V gene TRBV2; TRBD1 agrees at 7 bases. CDR3 length equals 14 residues. Germline V gene lookup returns CDR1 SNHLY and CDR2 FYNNEI. Trimming at V came to 6 bases and at J to 2 bases, leaving 7 bases not matched to a gene. CDR3 residues: CASRWTGDAYEQYF. DNA of the CDR3: TGTGCCAGCAGGTGGACAGGCGACGCCTACGAGCAGTACTTC.

The rearrangement links TRBV11-1 to TRBJ1-1; D might be TRBD1 (5 bases). The V gene lost 5 bases and the J gene lost 3 bases, with 13 bases spanning the gap. The CDR3 runs 14 residues. Germline CDR1 reads SGHAT; CDR2 reads FQDESV (reference sequence). The CDR3 spells CASSISGAYTEAFF. Here the CDR3 DNA reads TGTGCCAGCAGCATCAGCGGGGCTTACACTGAAGCTTTCTTT.

The V and J genes are TRBV7-9 and TRBJ1-6; D gene unclear. The germline CDR1 and CDR2 sequences are SEHNR and FQNEAQ (reference sequence). This CDR3 spans 15 amino acids. The V gene lost 4 bases and the J gene lost 6 bases, with 13 bases spanning the gap. The DNA of the CDR3 is TGTGCCAGCAGCTCCGTGGGAGGCCCTAATTCACCCCTCCACTTT. The encoded protein is CASSSVGGPNSPLHF.

CDR3 in DNA: TGTGCCAGTAGTATAGATCCGGGATATCAGCCCCAGCATTTT. Its translation is CASSIDPGYQPQHF. The rearrangement links TRBV19 to TRBJ1-5, with D unresolved. Germline-derived CDR1 and CDR2 are LNHDA and SQIVND (reference sequence). Trimming took 0 bases from V and 5 from J, leaving 8 bases between them. This CDR3 comprises 14 residues. The full variable domain, with the rest looked up from reference TRBV19 and TRBJ1-5, is DGGITQSPKYLFRKEGQNVTLSCEQNLNHDAMYWYRQDPGQGLRLIYYSQIVNDFQKGDIAEGYSVSREKKESFPLTVTSAQKNPTAFYLCASSIDPGYQPQHFGDGTRLSIL.

The chain links TRBV2 to TRBJ1-5, with D uncertain. The CDR3 length is 14 residues. The ends were cut back, 10 bases at V and 3 bases at J, with 16 bases in the middle. Germline V gene sequence: CDR1 SNHLY, CDR2 FYNNEI. The CDR3 DNA reads TGTGCCACCTCTCCCGGGTACTCCAATCAGCCCCAGCATTTT. This codes for CATSPGYSNQPQHF.

The V gene is TRBV5-4, the J gene TRBJ2-1, with a possible D match to TRBD1 (5 bases). Trimming took off 5 bases at V and 5 bases at J, with 8 bases between the two ends. The germline gives CDR1 SGHNT, CDR2 YYREEE (reference sequence). The CDR3 is made up of 12 amino acids. The CDR3 coding sequence is TGTGCCAGCAGTCTACAGGACAATGAGCAGTTCTTC. Its protein is CASSLQDNEQFF.

The CDR3 region has the DNA TGCAGCGTTGATCACAGGACAGGCCTGAACACTGAAGCTTTCTTT. This encodes CSVDHRTGLNTEAFF. This rearrangement joins TRBV29-1 to TRBJ1-1; TRBD1 matches at 7 bases. The trim removed 3 bases at V and 0 bases at J, leaving 7 bases unmatched. The CDR3 loop spans 15 amino acids. The germline gives CDR1 SQVTM, CDR2 ANQGSEA.

V gene TRBV5-1 combines with J gene TRBJ2-7; D may be TRBD2 (6 bases). The V gene lost 4 bases and the J gene lost 0 bases, with 14 bases spanning the gap. Germline V gene sequence: CDR1 SGHRS, CDR2 YFSETQ. This CDR3 is 15 amino acids long. Here the CDR3 reads CASSVQVGGSYEQYF. The CDR3 DNA is TGCGCCAGCAGCGTACAGGTCGGGGGCTCCTACGAGCAGTACTTC.

The V and J genes are TRBV4-2 and TRBJ2-3, with 11 bases that match TRBD1. This CDR3 has 15 residues. From germline, CDR1 is LGHNA and CDR2 YNFKEQ. V shed 4 bases, J shed 3 bases, and the junction held 3 bases outside the gene matches. The CDR3 spells CASSLGTGGTDTQYF. The DNA of the CDR3 is TGTGCCAGCAGCCTAGGGACAGGGGGAACAGATACGCAGTATTTT.

The rearrangement links TRBV19 to TRBJ1-5; 7 bases align to TRBD1. This CDR3 is 14 amino acids long. The V gene end was trimmed by 9 bases and the J gene end by 3 bases; junction bases not matched to a gene: 8. Germline V gene data show CDR1 as LNHDA and CDR2 as SQIVND (reference sequence). CDR3 region: CASQDRAYNQPQHF. DNA of the CDR3: TGTGCCAGCCAAGACAGGGCCTACAATCAGCCCCAGCATTTT.

V usage is TRBV6-5 and J usage is TRBJ1-1; D not resolved. CDR3 length equals 13 residues. Germline values: CDR1 MNHEY, CDR2 SVGAGI. The V end was cut by 8 bases, the J end by 5 bases, with 15 bases between. Written as DNA, the CDR3 is TGTGCCAGCCTCCGCCCCCCGGGGACTGAAGCTTTCTTT. This encodes CASLRPPGTEAFF.

The rearrangement uses TRBV2 and TRBJ1-1; D uncertain. This CDR3 has 12 amino acids. Germline loops: CDR1 SNHLY, CDR2 FYNNEI. V was cut by 8 bases and J by 2 bases, with 9 bases left in between. For the CDR3, the DNA is TGTGCCAGCTATATAGAAAACACTGAAGCTTTCTTT. This sequence encodes CASYIENTEAFF.

This rearrangement joins TRBV7-3 to TRBJ1-1; D is unresolved. This CDR3 contains 12 residues. V gave up 6 bases and J gave up 9 bases, with 14 bases separating them. The V gene's germline CDR1 is SGHTA and CDR2 FQGTGA. The CDR3 DNA reads as TGTGCCAGCAGACCCCTGGCTAGTAAAGCTTTCTTT. As protein: CASRPLASKAFF. The whole variable domain, remainder taken from reference TRBV7-3 and TRBJ1-1, is GAGVSQTPSNKVTEKGKYVELRCDPISGHTALYWYRQSLGQGPEFLIYFQGTGAADDSGLPNDRFFAVRPEGSVSTLKIQRTERGDSAVYLCASRPLASKAFFGQGTRLTVV.

The chain combines TRBV19 with TRBJ2-7, with 9 positions matching TRBD2. The CDR3 consists of 16 residues. J lost 3 bases, V lost 1 base, and 7 bases had no gene match. Per germline, CDR1 LNHDA and CDR2 SQIVND (reference sequence). Here the CDR3 DNA reads TGTGCCAGTAGTATAGCAGGGCGGGGGGGCCACTACGAGCAGTACTTC. Its translation: CASSIAGRGGHYEQYF.

The rearrangement joins TRBV2 to TRBJ1-2; D perhaps matches TRBD1 (6 bases). The length of the CDR3 is 16 residues. Trimming shortened V by 4 bases and J by 4 bases, and 19 bases separated the two germline ends. The germline V gene encodes CDR1 SNHLY and CDR2 FYNNEI. CDR3 region: CASSAQGIGVGYGYTF. The CDR3 DNA sequence: TGTGCCAGCAGTGCCCAGGGGATAGGTGTGGGCTATGGCTACACCTTC.

The chain joins TRBV7-2 to TRBJ1-2, with 8 bases lining up with TRBD1. CDR3 size: 13 residues. V lost 5 bases, J lost 8 bases, and 7 bases stayed unmatched. Germline V CDR1 and CDR2: SGHTA, FQGNSA. Here the CDR3 reads CASSQTGDQGYTF. DNA of the CDR3: TGTGCCAGCAGCCAGACAGGGGATCAAGGCTACACCTTC.

This rearrangement joins TRBV2 to TRBJ2-7; the D is unclear. V lost 3 bases and J lost 2, with 8 bases in between. The germline V gene has CDR1 SNHLY and CDR2 FYNNEI. CDR3 length equals 13 residues. The CDR3: CASSEAVAYEQYF. In DNA form, the CDR3 reads TGTGCCAGCAGTGAGGCAGTTGCCTACGAGCAGTACTTC.

The chain links TRBV7-2 to TRBJ2-3, with 8 bases identical to TRBD2. The length of the CDR3 is 16 residues. V shed 5 bases and J 2 bases; nucleotides not matched to a gene: 9. Germline loops: CDR1 SGHTA, CDR2 FQGNSA. The CDR3 loop is CASSKRGTTYTDTQYF. CDR3 DNA: TGTGCCAGCAGCAAGCGGGGGACTACCTACACAGATACGCAGTATTTT.

J is TRBJ1-2 and V is TRBV29-1, with 8 bases identical to TRBD1. Per the germline V gene, CDR1 is SQVTM and CDR2 is ANQGSEA. The ends lost 4 bases at V and 4 bases at J; junction bases unmatched: 17. The CDR3 consists of 17 residues. The CDR3 reads CSVGGGDRPTEAYGYTF. The CDR3 DNA sequence: TGCAGCGTTGGGGGAGGGGACAGGCCCACCGAAGCCTATGGCTACACCTTC.

The chain employs TRBV5-4 and TRBJ1-2; 7 nucleotides agree with TRBD1. Germline-derived CDR1 and CDR2 are SGHNT and YYREEE (reference sequence). J gave up 6 bases and V 4 bases, and 6 bases lay outside the gene matches. This CDR3 region has 13 residues. The CDR3 reads CASSQEQGNGYTF. CDR3 coding DNA: TGTGCCAGCAGCCAAGAACAGGGGAATGGCTACACCTTC.

J is TRBJ1-3 and V is TRBV7-9; tentatively, D is TRBD1 (5 bases). The CDR3 spans 16 residues. The V gene lost 5 bases and the J gene lost 3 bases, with 17 bases spanning the gap. CDR1 is SEHNR and CDR2 is FQNEAQ in the germline V gene (reference sequence). CDR3 bases: TGTGCCAGCAGCCGCGTCGGGGGGTTAGGTGGAAACACCATATATTTT. Its translation is CASSRVGGLGGNTIYF.

The chain uses TRBV6-4 and TRBJ2-5; 7 nucleotides match TRBD2. V trimming: 2 bases; J trimming: 5 bases; junction bases outside the gene matches: 5. The CDR3 has 14 amino acids. Germline values: CDR1 MRHNA, CDR2 SNTAGT. CDR3 sequence: CASSDPTSPETQYF. The DNA for the CDR3 is TGTGCCAGCAGTGACCCGACTAGCCCCGAGACCCAGTACTTC.

The CDR3 sequence is CASSYRQVGELFF. The CDR3 DNA reads as TGTGCCAGCAGTTACCGACAGGTCGGGGAGCTGTTTTTT. The chain recombines TRBV6-6 with TRBJ2-2, with D possibly matching TRBD1 (6 bases). The CDR3 is 13 amino acids. CDR1 and CDR2 (germline): MNHNY, SVGAGI (reference sequence). V was shortened by 2 bases and J by 7 bases, with 8 bases between the two germline ends.

The chain recombines TRBV28 with TRBJ1-2; 7 nucleotides match TRBD1. The V gene end was trimmed by 6 bases and the J gene end by 4 bases; junction bases not matched to a gene: 11. Germline CDR1 reads MDHEN; CDR2 reads SYDVKM. This CDR3 has 15 residues. In DNA, the CDR3 is TGTGCCAGCAGCCCCCCGGGACAGTCCTTCTATGGCTACACCTTC. It encodes CASSPPGQSFYGYTF.

This chain joins TRBV7-3 and TRBJ2-7; unclear D gene. Per germline, CDR1 SGHTA and CDR2 FQGTGA. The V and J ends lost 5 bases and 0 bases respectively, with 11 bases between them. CDR3 length: 14 amino acids. CDR3 loop: CASSPTWSSYEQYF. The CDR3, as DNA: TGTGCCAGCAGCCCGACTTGGAGCTCCTACGAGCAGTACTTC.

This clone was recorded only once. The chain couples TRBV10-3 to TRBJ2-2, with TRBD1 as a possible D gene (7 bases). Trimming stripped 10 bases from V and 2 bases from J, with 20 bases between. The V gene's germline CDR1 is ENHRY and CDR2 SYGVKD. CDR3 size: 16 residues. CDR3 in DNA: TGTGCCACCCGAACTGACAGGGACTTCAACACCGGGGAGCTGTTTTTT. Translating gives CATRTDRDFNTGELFF.

The V and J genes are TRBV5-4 and TRBJ2-3; TRBD2 aligns across 9 bases. CDR3 length: 16 amino acids. Germline V gene lookup returns CDR1 SGHNT and CDR2 YYREEE (reference sequence). Trimming took 1 base from V and 6 from J; bases not matched to a gene: 9. CDR3 in amino acids: CASSLKTAGGLDTQYF. CDR3 bases: TGTGCCAGCAGCTTGAAGACCGCGGGGGGGTTGGATACGCAGTATTTT.

CDR3 region: CATSNRGNYGYTF. The CDR3 region has the DNA TGTGCCACCAGTAACAGGGGTAACTATGGCTACACCTTC. The J gene is TRBJ1-2, the V gene TRBV15; 7 bases agree with TRBD1. The germline V gene has CDR1 LNHNV and CDR2 YYDKDF (reference sequence). V lost 6 bases to trimming and J lost 1 base; unmatched junction nucleotides: 2. This CDR3 contains 13 residues.

V usage is TRBV2 and J usage is TRBJ1-1; TRBD1 is a possible D gene (5 bases). The CDR3 totals 15 residues. The V end was cut by 11 bases, the J end by 0 bases, with 19 bases between. The germline CDR1 and CDR2 sequences are SNHLY and FYNNEI. The CDR3 sequence is CAGTGSSLMNTEAFF. DNA of the CDR3: TGTGCCGGGACTGGCTCATCTCTTATGAACACTGAAGCTTTCTTT.